These 17 T cell receptor beta chains share one sample of origin, sequenced in a study of T cells in tuberculosis. The method was immunoSEQ multiplex PCR; TCRdb's version includes in-frame clones alone and lacks a portion of them. This sample has around 35,000 clones; over 90% occur once, and the top ten carry roughly 6.4%. Sequencing input: PBMCs. The receptor set was obtained from a donor aged 10 to 29 with latent tuberculosis or without tuberculosis infection.

The V call is TRBV9, the J call TRBJ2-7; D perhaps matches TRBD1 (7 bases). The CDR3 spans 16 residues. Trimming shortened V by 4 bases and J by 3 bases, and 20 bases separated the two germline ends. The germline V gene has CDR1 SGDLS and CDR2 YYNGEE. For the CDR3, the DNA is TGTGCCAGCAGCTCCGGGGGCGCAGGGGGAATCTACGAGCAGTACTTC. Protein sequence: CASSSGGAGGIYEQYF.

The chain recombines TRBV29-1 with TRBJ2-1, with 7 positions matching TRBD2. CDR3 length: 17 residues. CDR1 is SQVTM and CDR2 is ANQGSEA in the germline V gene. J lost 2 bases, V lost 6 bases, and 16 bases had no gene match. The CDR3: CSVPAGLGTTTYNEQFF. As DNA, the CDR3 is TGCAGCGTCCCAGCTGGACTAGGGACTACAACCTACAATGAGCAGTTCTTC.

V usage is TRBV6-6 and J usage is TRBJ2-7, with 10 nucleotides matching TRBD1. Trimming cost V 7 bases and J 0 bases; bases outside gene matches: 6. From germline, CDR1 is MNHNY and CDR2 SVGAGI (reference sequence). The CDR3 has 15 residues. The DNA of the CDR3 is TGTGCCAGCACCCACGGGACAGGGGTCTCCTACGAGCAGTACTTC. Translated, it gives CASTHGTGVSYEQYF.

V and J are TRBV9 and TRBJ1-3; 9 nucleotides line up with TRBD1. This CDR3 is built from 14 residues. Looked up from germline, CDR1 is SGDLS and CDR2 is YYNGEE. V shed 4 bases, J shed 11 bases, and the junction held 10 bases outside the gene matches. CDR3 sequence: CASSLGQGSLAIYF. The DNA for the CDR3 is TGTGCCAGCAGCCTGGGACAGGGATCCTTAGCCATATATTTT.

The chain links TRBV2 to TRBJ1-2; the D gene is possibly TRBD1 (5 bases). The V end lost 1 base, the J end lost 5 bases, and 8 bases lay between the germline ends. The length of the CDR3 is 13 residues. Germline V gene data show CDR1 as SNHLY and CDR2 as FYNNEI. The CDR3 loop reads CASSEGGVYGYTF. The DNA of the CDR3 is TGTGCCAGCAGTGAAGGGGGGGTGTATGGCTACACCTTC.

The rearrangement joins TRBV5-1 to TRBJ1-2, with TRBD1 as a possible D gene (6 bases). Germline CDR1 reads SGHRS; CDR2 reads YFSETQ. The CDR3 runs to 15 residues. V was clipped by 1 base and J by 10 bases, with 20 bases between them. The CDR3 coding sequence is TGCGCCAGCAGCTTGTTCTATGGGCAGGGGCAGGACTACACCTTC. It yields the protein CASSLFYGQGQDYTF.

The CDR3 spells CASSIGQTREQYF. In nucleotides, the CDR3 is TGTGCCAGCAGCATCGGACAGACACGCGAGCAGTACTTC. The chain couples TRBV5-6 to TRBJ2-7; perhaps TRBD1 as D (6 bases). The CDR3 has 13 residues. V lost 4 bases and J lost 6, with 14 bases in between. CDR1 and CDR2 (germline): SGHDT, YYEEEE. The full variable domain, in which reference TRBV5-6 and TRBJ2-7 provide the parts outside the CDR3, is DAGVTQSPTHLIKTRGQQVTLRCSPKSGHDTVSWYQQALGQGPQFIFQYYEEEERQRGNFPDRFSGHQFPNYSSELNVNALLLGDSALYLCASSIGQTREQYFGPGTRLTVT.

V is TRBV7-9 and J is TRBJ2-3; D is possibly TRBD2 (5 bases). The CDR3 has 13 residues. The germline gives CDR1 SEHNR, CDR2 FQNEAQ (reference sequence). V gave up 7 bases and J gave up 3 bases, with 11 bases separating them. In nucleotides, the CDR3 is TGTGCCAGCACCTCTCGGGGTACAGATACGCAGTATTTT. Its protein product is CASTSRGTDTQYF.

The chain recombines TRBV30 with TRBJ2-3; 7 bases are shared with TRBD2. The germline V gene encodes CDR1 GTSNPN and CDR2 SVGIG (reference sequence). V lost 2 bases, J lost 0 bases, and 11 bases stayed unmatched. The CDR3 runs to 17 residues. The CDR3 bases are TGTGCCTGGAGTATCAGCGGGGACTTCTATAGCACAGATACGCAGTATTTT. It yields the protein CAWSISGDFYSTDTQYF.

The gene calls are TRBV7-6 and TRBJ1-5; no definite D call. Between the trimmed V and J ends, which lost 5 bases and 0 bases, there was a span of 11 bases. This CDR3 comprises 15 residues. Germline CDR1 is SGHVS and CDR2 is FNYEAQ. In DNA, the CDR3 is TGTGCCAGCAGCCCGAACATTGATAGCAATCAGCCCCAGCATTTT. It codes for CASSPNIDSNQPQHF.

In this sample, this clone turned up once. The CDR3 DNA reads as TGCGCCAGCAGCTTGGTACAGGGGGCGTACAATGAGCAGTTCTTC. This encodes CASSLVQGAYNEQFF. This chain uses TRBV5-1 with TRBJ2-1; 9 bases map to TRBD1. The CDR3 has 15 residues. Per the germline V gene, CDR1 is SGHRS and CDR2 is YFSETQ. V was pared by 0 bases and J by 4 bases, with 2 bases of the junction left unmatched.

In DNA form, the CDR3 reads TGTGCCAGCAGCCTAGGGGCCGGTGAGACCCAGTACTTC. Encoded protein: CASSLGAGETQYF. The rearrangement uses TRBV11-3 and TRBJ2-5; tentative D call: TRBD1 (5 bases). The germline CDR1 and CDR2 sequences are SGHNT and YENEEA. CDR3 length: 13 residues. Between the trimmed V and J ends, which lost 5 bases and 5 bases, there was a span of 12 bases. Looking up the rest from reference TRBV11-3 and TRBJ2-5 gives the full variable domain: EAGVVQSPRYKIIEKKQPVAFWCNPISGHNTLYWYLQNLGQGPELLIRYENEEAVDDSQLPKDRFSAERLKGVDSTLKIQPAELGDSAVYLCASSLGAGETQYFGPGTRLLVL.

The gene calls are TRBV11-1 and TRBJ1-1, with D perhaps TRBD1 (6 bases). This CDR3 contains 13 residues. With 0 bases removed from V and 7 bases from J, the gap between germline ends came to 9 bases. Germline CDR1 and CDR2: SGHAT and FQDESV (reference sequence). The CDR3 bases are TGTGCCAGCAGCTTAGCGGCAGGGGTTGAAGCTTTCTTT. It specifies CASSLAAGVEAFF.

The chain uses TRBV5-1 and TRBJ1-2; no clear D. CDR1 is SGHRS and CDR2 is YFSETQ in the germline V gene. The CDR3 sequence is 14 residues long. The V end lost 4 bases, the J end lost 3 bases, and 13 bases lay between the germline ends. DNA for the CDR3: TGCGCCAGCAGCCCCCAGCCGGGAGACTATGGCTACACCTTC. Translated: CASSPQPGDYGYTF.

V is TRBV9 and J is TRBJ1-1; 8 bases agree with TRBD1. CDR1 SGDLS and CDR2 YYNGEE come from the germline V gene. The CDR3 length is 16 residues. The J segment lost 4 bases and the V segment lost 5 bases, leaving 13 bases of the junction unmatched. In DNA form, the CDR3 reads TGTGCCAGCAGGCGGGGTGGGGACAGGCGTTCCACTGAAGCTTTCTTT. It specifies CASRRGGDRRSTEAFF.

The chain carries TRBV19 and TRBJ2-2, with 7 bases that match TRBD1. The germline gives CDR1 LNHDA, CDR2 SQIVND (reference sequence). V lost 5 bases to trimming and J lost 1 base; unmatched junction nucleotides: 10. There are 17 residues in the CDR3. The DNA for the CDR3 is TGTGCCAGTAGTCTACACCCCCGGACAGGGAACACCGGGGAGCTGTTTTTT. Its translation is CASSLHPRTGNTGELFF.

Worth noting for this clone: Compared with germline, one end of the junction differs, possibly owing to a read error. The chain carries TRBV7-6 and TRBJ2-7; no clear D gene. CDR1 is SGHVS and CDR2 is FNYEAQ in the germline V gene. The CDR3 is 13 amino acids. The DNA for the CDR3 is TGTGCCAGCAGCTTAGTATCCTCCGACGAGCAGTACTTC. As protein: CASSLVSSDEQYF.